These 32 T cell receptor beta chains share one sample of origin, sequenced in a study of cytomegalovirus exposure and HLA in healthy donors. The study ran its PCR with 60 Vbeta and 13 Jbeta primers. Sequencing used immunoSEQ multiplex PCR; TCRdb keeps in-frame clones, though not all of them. There are about 98,000 clones in the sample; around 57% occur only once, and about 4.4% lies in the top ten. Specimen: PBMCs. The receptors derive from a human donor in good health.

CDR3 sequence reads: CASSLGTVDTQYF. CDR3 in DNA: TGTGCCAGCAGTTTAGGAACAGTAGATACGCAGTATTTT. The J gene is TRBJ2-3, the V gene TRBV27; no definite D call. The CDR3 has 13 residues. With 2 bases removed from V and 5 bases from J, the gap between germline ends came to 8 bases. The germline CDR1 and CDR2 sequences are MNHEY and SMNVEV (reference sequence).

The V and J genes are TRBV10-3 and TRBJ2-1, with 7 bases aligning to TRBD1. The junction had 2 bases not matched to a gene; V was cut back by 5 bases and J by 7 bases. CDR3 size: 12 residues. Germline V gives CDR1 ENHRY, CDR2 SYGVKD. The CDR3 sequence is CAISLRGNEQFF. CDR3 DNA sequence: TGTGCCATCAGTCTCAGGGGGAATGAGCAGTTCTTC.

The chain has TRBV28 and TRBJ1-4; D uncertain. Germline-derived CDR1 and CDR2 are MDHEN and SYDVKM. The CDR3 sequence is 14 residues long. V shed 1 base and J shed 4 bases, with 7 bases lying between them. CDR3 loop: CASSLSGSNEKLFF. As DNA, the CDR3 is TGTGCCAGCAGTTTATCAGGTAGTAATGAAAAACTGTTTTTT.

The J gene is TRBJ1-5, the V gene TRBV7-8, with TRBD1 matching 9 bases. Germline V gene lookup returns CDR1 SGHVS and CDR2 FQNEAQ. V lost 10 bases and J lost 0; bases outside the gene matches: 10. The CDR3 is 16 amino acids. The CDR3 DNA reads TGTGCCACAATACAGGGGGCGAGGGGTAGCAATCAGCCCCAGCATTTT. Translating gives CATIQGARGSNQPQHF.

The chain joins TRBV4-1 to TRBJ1-3; 9 bases fit TRBD1. CDR3 length: 14 residues. Germline CDR1 is MGHRA and CDR2 is YSYEKL. The trim removed 4 bases at V and 7 bases at J, leaving 5 bases unmatched. For the CDR3, the DNA is TGCGCCAGCAGCCCAGCAGACAGGGGGAACACCATATATTTT. Protein: CASSPADRGNTIYF.

This clone was counted only a few times. The chain has TRBV27 and TRBJ2-3, with 7 nucleotides matching TRBD1. The CDR3 has 16 residues. CDR1 and CDR2 from the germline V gene are MNHEY and SMNVEV (reference sequence). J lost 2 bases, V lost 6 bases, and 11 bases had no gene match. The chain's CDR3 is CASSLSRDSYTDTQYF. As DNA, the CDR3 is TGTGCCAGCAGCCTTTCTCGGGACAGCTACACAGATACGCAGTATTTT.

This clone was observed a handful of times. The chain couples TRBV7-2 to TRBJ2-7; 7 nucleotides agree with TRBD1. This CDR3 spans 14 amino acids. Germline loops: CDR1 SGHTA, CDR2 FQGNSA. The ends lost 5 bases at V and 2 bases at J; junction bases unmatched: 6. This CDR3 reads CASSKRGPTYEQYF. The CDR3 DNA reads as TGTGCCAGCAGCAAAAGGGGGCCGACCTACGAGCAGTACTTC.

This clone was seen only a few times. The J gene is TRBJ2-7, the V gene TRBV7-2, with D tentatively TRBD2 (6 bases). With 3 bases removed from V and 3 bases from J, the gap between germline ends came to 6 bases. The CDR3 is made up of 12 amino acids. From germline, CDR1 is SGHTA and CDR2 FQGNSA. CDR3 bases: TGTGCCAGCAGCTTTAGCGGCTACGAGCAGTACTTC. It is translated as CASSFSGYEQYF.

The CDR3 reads CASSYRTGRGDQPQHF. In DNA, the CDR3 is TGTGCCAGCAGTTACCGTACAGGGAGGGGGGATCAGCCCCAGCATTTT. V is TRBV6-6 and J is TRBJ1-5, with a possible D match to TRBD1 (6 bases). Germline CDR1 MNHNY, CDR2 SVGAGI (reference sequence). V dropped 2 bases and J dropped 5 bases, with 16 bases sitting between them. The CDR3 length is 16 residues.

Only a few counts were recorded for this clone. V is TRBV4-1 and J is TRBJ1-2; D might be TRBD1 (5 bases). Trimming stripped 1 base from V and 1 base from J, with 7 bases between. Germline V gene lookup returns CDR1 MGHRA and CDR2 YSYEKL. The CDR3 has 14 amino acids. This CDR3 is CASSQGGGNYGYTF. The CDR3 DNA reads TGCGCCAGCAGCCAAGGCGGGGGTAACTATGGCTACACCTTC.

V usage is TRBV6-6 and J usage is TRBJ2-7, with 7 bases matching TRBD1. V trimming: 2 bases; J trimming: 2 bases; junction bases outside the gene matches: 3. From germline, CDR1 is MNHNY and CDR2 SVGAGI (reference sequence). This CDR3 has 14 residues. The CDR3 region has the DNA TGTGCCAGCAGTTACCAAGACAGGGCCTACGAGCAGTACTTC. Translation gives CASSYQDRAYEQYF.

This clone has only a few counts. The V gene is TRBV6-1, the J gene TRBJ2-7, with 8 bases matching TRBD2. Germline V CDR1 and CDR2: MNHNS, SASEGT. Trimming took 10 bases from V and 2 from J; bases not matched to a gene: 7. The CDR3 covers 13 residues. The CDR3 nucleotides are TGTGCCACGCCCTTAGCGGGAACCTACGAGCAGTACTTC. Amino acids: CATPLAGTYEQYF.

The V and J genes are TRBV18 and TRBJ1-2, with TRBD1 identical over 7 bases. With V trimmed by 3 bases and J by 2 bases, 0 bases remained unmatched. This CDR3 spans 13 amino acids. Germline CDR1 KGHSH, CDR2 LQKENI. The CDR3 DNA reads as TGTGCCAGCTCACCGACAGGGAACTATGGCTACACCTTC. It encodes CASSPTGNYGYTF.

J is TRBJ2-1 and V is TRBV5-5, with a possible D match to TRBD1 (5 bases). The CDR3 is 16 residues long. V lost 4 bases, J lost 5 bases, and 19 bases lay in between. Germline V CDR1 and CDR2: SGHKS, YYEKEE (reference sequence). CDR3 region: CASSPTVTPLDNEQFF. CDR3 nucleotide sequence: TGTGCCAGCAGCCCGACAGTTACCCCGTTGGACAATGAGCAGTTCTTC.

This chain links TRBV27 with TRBJ2-7; TRBD2 aligns across 8 bases. J lost 5 bases, V lost 3 bases, and 9 bases had no gene match. The CDR3 runs to 15 residues. The V gene's germline CDR1 is MNHEY and CDR2 SMNVEV (reference sequence). CDR3 nucleotides: TGTGCCAGCAGTTTGGCCAGCGGGAGTTACCACGAGCAGTACTTC. Its translation: CASSLASGSYHEQYF.

About this clone itself: Sequence at one end of the junction differs from germline and may be a read error. The chain is built from TRBV4-1 and TRBJ2-3, with TRBD2 identical over 10 bases. CDR1 and CDR2 from the germline V gene are MGHRA and YSYEKL. This CDR3 comprises 15 residues. In DNA, the CDR3 is TGTGCCAGCAGCCAAGAGGGACTAGCGTCCCATACGCAGTATTTT. Its protein is CASSQEGLASHTQYF.

The chain combines TRBV29-1 with TRBJ2-5; the D gene is possibly TRBD1 (7 bases). This CDR3 is built from 11 residues. The V and J ends lost 5 bases and 5 bases respectively, with 9 bases between them. In germline, CDR1 is SQVTM, CDR2 ANQGSEA. The CDR3, as DNA: TGCAGCGTTTCAGGGGGGGAGACCCAGTACTTC. This gives the protein CSVSGGETQYF.

This chain links TRBV30 with TRBJ1-4, with D perhaps TRBD1 (6 bases). Germline assignment: CDR1 GTSNPN and CDR2 SVGIG (reference sequence). CDR3 length: 17 amino acids. Trimming took off 1 base at V and 5 bases at J, with 20 bases between the two ends. Here the CDR3 DNA reads TGTGCCTGGAGTGGGGGTGGCAGGGGACGATCAAATGAAAAACTGTTTTTT. Protein: CAWSGGGRGRSNEKLFF.

V usage is TRBV29-1 and J usage is TRBJ1-5; no reliable D call. The V and J ends lost 6 bases and 1 base respectively, with 16 bases between them. This CDR3 spans 15 amino acids. The germline V gene has CDR1 SQVTM and CDR2 ANQGSEA. The DNA for the CDR3 is TGCAGCGTCGGGTCGGGTGCTGGGAGCAATCAGCCCCAGCATTTT. Amino acids: CSVGSGAGSNQPQHF.

The chain links TRBV2 to TRBJ2-1, with TRBD2 matching 7 bases. The V gene's germline CDR1 is SNHLY and CDR2 FYNNEI. The ends lost 1 base at V and 2 bases at J; junction bases unmatched: 11. This CDR3 region has 18 residues. The CDR3, as DNA: TGTGCCAGCAGTGAAGTGGAGGGAGGGCCCGCGACCTACAATGAGCAGTTCTTC. Its protein is CASSEVEGGPATYNEQFF.

This clone showed up just a few times. J is TRBJ1-2 and V is TRBV7-9; 11 nucleotides agree with TRBD1. The V and J ends lost 2 bases and 6 bases, in that order; junction bases with no gene match: 5. The CDR3 covers 15 residues. The germline gives CDR1 SEHNR, CDR2 FQNEAQ (reference sequence). The CDR3 nucleotides read TGTGCCAGCAGCTTAAAGGGGGGACAGGGGGATGGCTACACCTTC. The encoded protein is CASSLKGGQGDGYTF.

This chain connects TRBV7-9 to TRBJ2-5; 7 positions agree with TRBD1. V lost 8 bases to trimming and J lost 5 bases; unmatched junction nucleotides: 11. This CDR3 is 14 amino acids long. Germline V lookup: CDR1 SEHNR, CDR2 FQNEAQ (reference sequence). The CDR3 nucleotides read TGTGCCAGCGGCCGACAGGGTTCACTGGAGACCCAGTACTTC. Translated: CASGRQGSLETQYF.

The CDR3 region is CASRQGVNTEAFF. In DNA, the CDR3 is TGTGCCAGTAGACAGGGAGTGAACACTGAAGCTTTCTTT. The rearrangement uses TRBV19 and TRBJ1-1; D may be TRBD1 (6 bases). Trimming removed 6 bases from V and 0 bases from J, with 8 bases in between. The CDR3 spans 13 residues. In germline, CDR1 is LNHDA, CDR2 SQIVND (reference sequence). The full variable domain, in which reference TRBV19 and TRBJ1-1 provide the parts outside the CDR3, is DGGITQSPKYLFRKEGQNVTLSCEQNLNHDAMYWYRQDPGQGLRLIYYSQIVNDFQKGDIAEGYSVSREKKESFPLTVTSAQKNPTAFYLCASRQGVNTEAFFGQGTRLTVV.

The chain carries TRBV28 and TRBJ2-7; TRBD1 aligns across 8 bases. Germline V lookup: CDR1 MDHEN, CDR2 SYDVKM. The CDR3 consists of 11 residues. J was trimmed by 3 bases and V by 8 bases; bases with no gene match: 0. CDR3 sequence (DNA): TGTGCCAGCGGACAGGGCTACGAGCAGTACTTC. Translating it yields CASGQGYEQYF.

This CDR3 reads CASRELLRDRGTGANVLTF. In DNA, the CDR3 is TGCGCCAGCAGGGAGCTTTTGAGGGACAGGGGTACTGGGGCCAACGTCCTGACTTTC. The rearrangement joins TRBV5-1 to TRBJ2-6; the match to TRBD1 covers 10 bases. The CDR3 has 19 residues. V lost 5 bases to trimming and J lost 2 bases; unmatched junction nucleotides: 13. Germline assignment: CDR1 SGHRS and CDR2 YFSETQ. Filled out from reference TRBV5-1 and TRBJ2-6, the complete variable domain reads KAGVTQTPRYLIKTRGQQVTLSCSPISGHRSVSWYQQTPGQGLQFLFEYFSETQRNKGNFPGRFSGRQFSNSRSEMNVSTLELGDSALYLCASRELLRDRGTGANVLTFGAGSRLTVL.

The chain carries TRBV11-2 and TRBJ2-7; D uncertain. Germline V gives CDR1 SGHAT, CDR2 FQNNGV. The V and J ends lost 1 base and 4 bases respectively, with 5 bases between them. The CDR3 has 12 amino acids. CDR3 in DNA: TGTGCCAGCAGCTTAGGCAGATACGAGCAGTACTTC. It encodes CASSLGRYEQYF.

The J gene is TRBJ1-3, the V gene TRBV19, with D maybe TRBD1 (5 bases). The V and J ends lost 7 bases and 0 bases respectively, with 16 bases between them. The V gene's germline CDR1 is LNHDA and CDR2 SQIVND (reference sequence). This CDR3 is 16 amino acids long. CDR3 region: CASMKRRGPSGNTIYF. The CDR3 DNA sequence: TGTGCCAGTATGAAGAGGAGGGGTCCCTCTGGAAACACCATATATTTT.

DNA of the CDR3: TGTGCCAGCAGCTTAGGGGGCGCTGGGGCCAACGTCCTGACTTTC. Translation: CASSLGGAGANVLTF. This chain links TRBV5-6 with TRBJ2-6, with TRBD1 matching 7 bases. Germline CDR1 and CDR2: SGHDT and YYEEEE. The CDR3 runs 15 residues. Germline trimming cut 2 bases from V and 2 bases from J; bases unmatched to any gene: 1.

This rearrangement joins TRBV28 to TRBJ1-5; perhaps TRBD1 as D (5 bases). The CDR3 contains 15 residues. V was shortened by 5 bases and J by 1 base, with 12 bases between the two germline ends. Per germline, CDR1 MDHEN and CDR2 SYDVKM. The CDR3 sequence is CASSRQGLSNQPQHF. The CDR3 region has the DNA TGTGCCAGCAGTCGGCAGGGATTAAGCAATCAGCCCCAGCATTTT. The full variable domain, rest sourced from reference TRBV28 and TRBJ1-5, is DVKVTQSSRYLVKRTGEKVFLECVQDMDHENMFWYRQDPGLGLRLIYFSYDVKMKEKGDIPEGYSVSREKKERFSLILESASTNQTSMYLCASSRQGLSNQPQHFGDGTRLSIL.

This clone was picked up a small number of times. The rearrangement links TRBV27 to TRBJ1-1; 7 bases fit TRBD1. The CDR3 covers 13 residues. The germline V gene has CDR1 MNHEY and CDR2 SMNVEV (reference sequence). V shed 2 bases and J 8 bases; nucleotides not matched to a gene: 5. CDR3 amino acids: CASSLGGTVEAFF. Here the CDR3 DNA reads TGTGCCAGCAGTTTAGGAGGGACAGTAGAAGCTTTCTTT.

The V call is TRBV2, the J call TRBJ2-7; D perhaps matches TRBD1 (6 bases). Trimming took 8 bases from V and 2 from J, leaving 7 bases between them. The CDR3 runs to 11 residues. Germline V gene data show CDR1 as SNHLY and CDR2 as FYNNEI. The CDR3, as DNA: TGTGCCAGCGGGGGCACCTACGAGCAGTACTTC. This encodes CASGGTYEQYF.

The gene calls are TRBV13 and TRBJ1-2; D remains unclear. Trimming stripped 1 base from V and 7 bases from J, with 7 bases between. This CDR3 is built from 12 residues. Germline CDR1 and CDR2: PRHDT and FYEKMQ (reference sequence). CDR3 sequence (DNA): TGTGCCAGCAGCTTAGCCGGAGGTGGCTACACCTTC. As protein: CASSLAGGGYTF. Full variable domain (rest looked up from reference TRBV13 and TRBJ1-2): AAGVIQSPRHLIKEKRETATLKCYPIPRHDTVYWYQQGPGQDPQFLISFYEKMQSDKGSIPDRFSAQQFSDYHSELNMSSLELGDSALYFCASSLAGGGYTFGSGTRLTVV.